The T cell receptor beta chain under discussion was sequenced for a study of human T cells and chemical hapten exposure. About the study: Per-sample TCR yield variation was attributed mainly to small pooled library volume differences.

The CDR3 loop spans 16 amino acids. Deletions cut 6 bases from V and 0 bases from J, with 18 bases between. CDR1 MNHEY and CDR2 SMNVEV come from the germline V gene (reference sequence). This clonotype showed up just once. TCRdb re-called the RACE reads through MiXCR, storing one row per CDR3 protein. Here the sample spans about 260,000 distinct CDR3 sequences, approximately 8.6% being singletons. Time point denoted: pre-sensitization, week 0. Treatment specified: therapeutic diphenylcyclopropenone sensitization with weekly scalp DPC. The chain has TRBV27 and TRBJ2-7; no clear D gene. The sequence was collected from a woman between 40 and 55 years old with alopecia areata. Some clones in this sample may be carry-over from other donors' samples. This material consisted of whole blood, taken in connection with sensitization to the hapten diphenylcyclopropenone (DPC). This CDR3 is CASSPLGRPSSYEQYF. The CDR3 DNA reads TGTGCCAGCAGCCCCCTAGGCAGGCCTAGCTCCTACGAGCAGTACTTC.